This T cell receptor (beta chain) originates from a study of T cells in Graves' hyperthyroidism and ophthalmopathy. Germline CDR1 reads LNHNV; CDR2 reads YYDKDF (reference sequence). The CDR3 covers 17 residues. V was pared by 0 bases and J by 6 bases, with 20 bases between. Amplification of TCR beta CDR3 regions used RNA as the template. Using the HTBI primer set, a first-round RT-PCR was run on the TCR CDR3. TCRdb independently ran MiXCR on the multiplex PCR reads; one entry per CDR3 protein. The table shows about 360,000 distinct CDR3 sequences, with roughly 13% occurring only once. Details on this clonotype: This may be a read error, as it is one base from a much larger clone.

This clonotype was sampled from a young woman with Graves' hyperthyroidism. The chain carries TRBV15 and TRBJ1-1, with TRBD1 as a possible D gene (5 bases). The material sequenced was blood. CDR3 loop: CATSRDLAMGLVAEAFF. The CDR3 bases are TGTGCCACCAGCAGAGACTTGGCCATGGGACTGGTTGCTGAAGCTTTCTTT.